This T cell receptor (beta chain) was profiled in a study of blood T cell repertoires in COVID-19 (TCRdb year 2020). General notes on the study: The collaborator samples originated in the United States, Italy and Spain and spanned the acute and convalescent phases of COVID-19. The material from the prospective study consisted of cDNA or gDNA derived from T cells, B-cell-depleted T cells, or PBMCs. Samples came from the ongoing ImmuneRACE study (first 160 participants) plus 1,254 subjects from 6 global collaborators. Where HLA class I and class II types were available, the types were taken from metadata supplied by the sample provider, not from assay-based typing. Deeply sampled blood TCRbeta repertoires from subjects exposed to, actively infected with, or recovered from COVID-19 were included in the dataset. The repertoires were released in a freely available public database meant as a resource for research on the immune response to SARS-CoV-2. A de-identified subject ID, COVID-19 status, age in years and sex were almost always included in the sample metadata. The paper's findings and limits, for the study overall: The amount of clinical and demographic metadata varied by source and participant and was provided uncurated.

The collaborating institutions used their own protocols to collect whole blood in K2EDTA tubes. For TCRbeta analysis, collaborator samples were shipped as frozen whole blood, as isolated PBMCs, or as DNA extracted from either sample type. About this clone: What antigen it recognizes has not been identified. Qualities for individual bases were not recorded, and no much larger clone is one base off.

Taken from cysteine to phenylalanine, the CDR3 has 11 residues. CDR3 DNA is the only sequence kept; it has 33 bases, read in frame from the first base. Looking up the germline V gene yields CDR1 MGHRA and CDR2 YSYEKL. Cut back by 2 bases and 5 bases, the V and J ends lie 4 bases apart. TCRbeta CDR3 regions were amplified from genomic DNA by means of the immunoSEQ Assay, a bias-controlled multiplex PCR. The paper's processing steps were these. Within the assay, amplification of reference gene primers was used to estimate how many nucleated cells each sample contained. To quantify the absolute abundance of each unique TCRbeta CDR3 rearrangement, sequence reads were collapsed and filtered. For each sample, productive Simpson clonality was calculated as the square root of Simpson's diversity index over productive rearrangements. TCRdb re-hosts the immuneACCESS table, in-frame sequences only. Its copies lack some clones; in the studies checked, an unresolved V gene accounts for under half of them, and the cause for the rest is not known. That table supplies the V and J calls and clone size; D and trimming were determined from the DNA. For this sample there are some 120,000 clones; approximately 87% appear just once. 7.6% of the sample is taken by the ten largest.

The clonotype originates from a man aged 50-59 years with acute or convalescent COVID-19. The material sequenced was peripheral blood. This chain is built from TRBV4-1 and TRBJ2-7; no D gene call is confident. The nucleotide sequence reads TGCGCCAGCAGCCAACGAGACGAGCAGTACTTC. It specifies CASSQRDEQYF.